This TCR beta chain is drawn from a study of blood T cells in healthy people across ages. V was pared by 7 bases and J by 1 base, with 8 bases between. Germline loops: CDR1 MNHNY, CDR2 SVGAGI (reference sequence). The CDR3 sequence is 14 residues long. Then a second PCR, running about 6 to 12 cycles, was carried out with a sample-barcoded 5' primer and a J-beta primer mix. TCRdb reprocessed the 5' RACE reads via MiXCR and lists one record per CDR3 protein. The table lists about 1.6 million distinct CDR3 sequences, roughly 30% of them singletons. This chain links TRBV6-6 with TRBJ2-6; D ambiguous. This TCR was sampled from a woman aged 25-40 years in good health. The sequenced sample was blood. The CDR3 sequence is CASKDGSGANVLTF. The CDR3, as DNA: TGTGCCAGCAAGGACGGGTCTGGGGCCAACGTCCTGACTTTC.